This entry describes one T cell receptor beta chain. V shed 4 bases and J shed 7 bases, with 19 bases lying between them. The CDR3 is 15 amino acids. Germline values: CDR1 MGHRA, CDR2 YSYEKL. The sample belongs to a study of technical replicates of blood from a handful of donors. TCRdb's copy holds only in-frame clones and misses some; the assay was immunoSEQ multiplex PCR. Of roughly 60,000 clones in the sample, less than 95% are singletons; the top ten hold 3%. This clonotype originated in a human donor in good health. Some clones in this sample may be carry-over from other donors' samples. The sequenced material came from PBMCs. The chain couples TRBV4-1 to TRBJ2-5; D is possibly TRBD2 (6 bases). Written as DNA, the CDR3 is TGCGCCAGCAGCCCGGACGGGGCGGGGCAGGGGACCCAGTACTTC. Protein: CASSPDGAGQGTQYF.